Below are 17 T cell receptor beta chains sequenced from a single sample in a study of early T cells in non-severe SARS-CoV-2 infection (dated by TCRdb to the early 2020s). Receptor amplification or capture employed 5' RACE. Instrument on record: NextSeq 500. The public reads were reanalyzed by TCRdb: fastp trimming at Q25, MiXCR alignment, in-frame beta chains only. All rows with the same CDR3 protein become a single entry with the most common DNA and genes. This sample is represented by tens of thousands of distinct CDR3 sequences; about 15% of them were singletons. The ten largest account for less than 7% of the sample. Sequencing was done on a sample of whole blood. All receptors come from an adult who was a healthcare worker with PCR-confirmed SARS-CoV-2 infection or an uninfected control (not recorded which).

This chain links TRBV7-2 with TRBJ1-6; D gene ambiguous. V was cut by 5 bases and J by 14 bases, with 19 bases left in between. The CDR3 has 14 residues. CDR1 SGHTA and CDR2 FQGNSA come from the germline V gene. CDR3 bases: TGTGCCAGCAGCCCGAATAGACAACCACTTACCCTCCACTTT. The encoded protein is CASSPNRQPLTLHF.

The chain carries TRBV7-9 and TRBJ2-5; a possible D gene is TRBD2 (6 bases). Trimming took off 1 base at V and 5 bases at J, with 11 bases between the two ends. Per germline, CDR1 SEHNR and CDR2 FQNEAQ (reference sequence). This CDR3 has 14 amino acids. As DNA, the CDR3 is TGTGCCAGCAGCTTAGTGGCTAGCGTGGAGACCCAGTACTTC. Amino acid sequence: CASSLVASVETQYF.

V gene TRBV5-1 combines with J gene TRBJ2-1, with unresolved D. Germline loops: CDR1 SGHRS, CDR2 YFSETQ. V was shortened by 1 base and J by 5 bases, with 16 bases between the two germline ends. The CDR3 loop spans 16 amino acids. This CDR3 reads CASSLRSGGLNNEQFF. CDR3 DNA sequence: TGCGCCAGCAGCTTGCGATCCGGCGGTTTGAACAATGAGCAGTTCTTC.

The V call is TRBV5-1, the J call TRBJ1-4; 8 bases are a match to TRBD1. Germline assignment: CDR1 SGHRS and CDR2 YFSETQ. This CDR3 comprises 17 residues. The ends lost 5 bases at V and 3 bases at J; junction bases unmatched: 12. The CDR3 bases are TGCGCCAGCAGTCCCGGACAGGGAAGGGTGGCTAATGAAAAACTGTTTTTT. Translation gives CASSPGQGRVANEKLFF.

There are a few counts of this clonotype. The chain joins TRBV9 to TRBJ2-3; D not resolved. Germline V gene sequence: CDR1 SGDLS, CDR2 YYNGEE. Trimming cost V 1 base and J 6 bases, with 9 bases left between them. This CDR3 is 13 amino acids long. The CDR3: CASSVSGLDTQYF. The CDR3 DNA sequence: TGTGCCAGCAGCGTAAGTGGGTTGGATACGCAGTATTTT.

Note on this clonotype: Without the conserved terminal phenylalanine or tryptophan, this CDR3 likely stems from a read error. V is TRBV20-1 and J is TRBJ2-1, with 11 bases matching TRBD2. The V gene's germline CDR1 is DFQATT and CDR2 SNEGSKA (reference sequence). The ends lost 4 bases at V and 10 bases at J; junction bases unmatched: 6. The CDR3 totals 13 residues. Written as DNA, the CDR3 is TGCAGTGCTATAGCGGGAGGGCCAAAGGAGCAGTTCTCC. Protein sequence: CSAIAGGPKEQFS.

There are a few counts of this clonotype. The rearrangement links TRBV20-1 to TRBJ2-1; TRBD2 matches 10 bases. The CDR3 runs 17 residues. The V gene's germline CDR1 is DFQATT and CDR2 SNEGSKA (reference sequence). The CDR3 DNA is TGCAGCGGTAAAACTAGCGGGGCCCTCATCTCCTACAATGAGCAGTTCTTC. Protein product: CSGKTSGALISYNEQFF.

The V and J genes are TRBV7-2 and TRBJ2-7; TRBD1 matches at 7 bases. CDR1 and CDR2 (germline): SGHTA, FQGNSA. This CDR3 comprises 14 residues. Unmatched junction bases numbered 6, after V lost 5 bases and J lost 2 bases. CDR3 nucleotide sequence: TGTGCCAGCAGCCTAGGACAGGCCGCCTACGAGCAGTACTTC. Encoded protein: CASSLGQAAYEQYF.

This clonotype was found a few times. The J gene is TRBJ2-3, the V gene TRBV7-8; tentative D call: TRBD2 (5 bases). The CDR3 runs to 14 residues. In germline, CDR1 is SGHVS, CDR2 FQNEAQ. The ends were cut back, 5 bases at V and 2 bases at J, with 11 bases in the middle. The CDR3 reads CASSSGDSTDTQYF. In DNA form, the CDR3 reads TGTGCCAGCAGCAGCGGTGACTCCACAGATACGCAGTATTTT.

This clonotype was recorded many times. This chain connects TRBV11-2 to TRBJ1-2; no definite D call. Per germline, CDR1 SGHAT and CDR2 FQNNGV. Trimming took 0 bases from V and 8 from J, leaving 10 bases between them. There are 13 residues in the CDR3. CDR3 bases: TGTGCCAGCAGCTTAGAGCCGGGAGGCGGCTACACCTTC. It specifies CASSLEPGGGYTF.

This clonotype was counted a few times. The chain has TRBV5-5 and TRBJ1-1; no definite D call. CDR3 size: 13 residues. Per the germline V gene, CDR1 is SGHKS and CDR2 is YYEKEE (reference sequence). V was trimmed by 2 bases and J by 3 bases, leaving 8 bases between them. The CDR3 DNA sequence: TGTGCCAGCAGCTTAGCACTGGACACTGAAGCTTTCTTT. This translates into CASSLALDTEAFF.

The chain combines TRBV5-5 with TRBJ1-5; D may be TRBD1 (5 bases). The CDR3 extends over 15 amino acids. Germline values: CDR1 SGHKS, CDR2 YYEKEE (reference sequence). Trimming left V 0 bases short and J 6 bases short, with 13 bases between. In DNA form, the CDR3 reads TGTGCCAGCAGCTTGGAGGTCATGGGGGGTCAGCCCCAGCATTTT. Protein product: CASSLEVMGGQPQHF.

This clonotype was recorded at least ten times. This rearrangement joins TRBV20-1 to TRBJ1-2; D perhaps matches TRBD1 (5 bases). V was cut by 3 bases and J by 9 bases, with 14 bases left in between. This CDR3 region has 12 residues. Germline CDR1 reads DFQATT; CDR2 reads SNEGSKA (reference sequence). As DNA, the CDR3 is TGCAGTGCTAGGGGTCAGGGTTCGCGCTACACCTTC. Translating it yields CSARGQGSRYTF.

The rearrangement links TRBV29-1 to TRBJ1-2; D ambiguous. This CDR3 comprises 12 residues. Germline CDR1 SQVTM, CDR2 ANQGSEA. Trimming removed 6 bases at V and 7 bases at J, with 15 bases between. The CDR3 is CSVPTQGGGYTF. The CDR3, as DNA: TGCAGCGTCCCGACCCAAGGCGGTGGCTACACCTTC.

The CDR3 coding sequence is TGTGCCAGCAGAGTTTTTAGCGGGACCGAATACTTC. It encodes CASRVFSGTEYF. The genes are TRBV28 and TRBJ2-5; 8 bases line up with TRBD2. J gave up 14 bases and V 6 bases, and 11 bases lay outside the gene matches. The CDR3 loop spans 12 amino acids. Germline V gene data show CDR1 as MDHEN and CDR2 as SYDVKM.

The sample holds a few counts of this clonotype. V usage is TRBV20-1 and J usage is TRBJ2-7; TRBD2 aligns across 10 bases. The trim removed 6 bases at V and 0 bases at J, leaving 8 bases unmatched. The CDR3 consists of 15 residues. The V gene's germline CDR1 is DFQATT and CDR2 SNEGSKA (reference sequence). The chain's CDR3 is CSAQVAGGGSYEQYF. CDR3 bases: TGCAGTGCCCAAGTAGCGGGAGGAGGCTCCTACGAGCAGTACTTC.

V gene TRBV6-5 combines with J gene TRBJ2-7; TRBD1 is a possible D gene (6 bases). The CDR3 covers 13 residues. Between the trimmed V and J ends, which lost 4 bases and 9 bases, there was a span of 16 bases. The germline V gene encodes CDR1 MNHEY and CDR2 SVGAGI. The CDR3 coding sequence is TGTGCCAGCAGTTTCCCCGGACAGAACTGGCAGTACTTC. As protein: CASSFPGQNWQYF.